One and the same sample provided the 30 T cell receptor beta chains below, sequenced in a study of T cells expressing NK-cell markers (dated by TCRdb to the early 2020s). Preparation of the library involved 5' RACE. The run used an Illumina HiSeq 2000. TCRdb reprocessed the reads and assigns one entry to each CDR3 protein sequence, leaving out DNA. For this sample, the table gives 500,000 or so distinct CDR3 sequences. The ten top clones hold roughly 3.4% of the sample. The sample comprised blood T cells: a sorted CD56 or NKG2C T cell subset, CD4+ or CD8+ T cells, or bulk PBMC T cells (not recorded which). The origin of the receptors is a man aged 18 to 35 in good health. Donor details come from another sample of the same person, matched by shared clones.

The chain uses TRBV7-9 and TRBJ2-1; with no DNA, the TCRdb D assignment of TRBD1 cannot be verified. The germline V gene has CDR1 SEHNR and CDR2 FQNEAQ (reference sequence). CDR3 length: 13 amino acids. CDR3 in amino acids: CASSLTGRGQQFF.

The chain couples TRBV20-1 to TRBJ2-1; TCRdb outputs TRBD1, but without DNA this stays unchecked. In germline, CDR1 is DFQATT, CDR2 SNEGSKA (reference sequence). CDR3 length: 15 residues. The CDR3 sequence is CSVTRQRGRYNEQFF.

The chain's CDR3 is CASSYSPWDGGQGRGEQFF. The V call is TRBV6-5, the J call TRBJ2-1; TCRdb selects TRBD1, and the lack of DNA leaves this call unchecked. Per germline, CDR1 MNHEY and CDR2 SVGAGI. The CDR3 spans 19 residues.

V gene TRBV7-6 combines with J gene TRBJ1-1. Germline V gene sequence: CDR1 SGHVS, CDR2 FNYEAQ. This CDR3 has 13 amino acids. This CDR3 is CASSPQGLAEAFF. The full variable domain, completed using reference TRBV7-6 and TRBJ1-1, is GAGVSQSPRYKVTKRGQDVALRCDPISGHVSLYWYRQALGQGPEFLTYFNYEAQQDKSGLPNDRFSAERPEGSISTLTIQRTEQRDSAMYRCASSPQGLAEAFFGQGTRLTVV.

This chain joins TRBV5-1 and TRBJ1-1. The germline V gene has CDR1 SGHRS and CDR2 YFSETQ. The CDR3 covers 16 residues. This CDR3 reads CASSLVLRAGNTEAFF.

The V call is TRBV7-2, the J call TRBJ2-5; as DNA is missing, the TRBD1 call by TCRdb cannot be tested. Germline assignment: CDR1 SGHTA and CDR2 FQGNSA. CDR3 size: 15 residues. CDR3 sequence reads: CASSLVGQGAETQYF.

The chain has TRBV28 and TRBJ1-5. CDR1 is MDHEN, CDR2 SYDVKM, per germline. The CDR3 totals 17 residues. CDR3 loop: CASSLRRGQNSNQPQHF.

The V and J genes are TRBV6-2 or TRBV6-3 and TRBJ2-1; lacking DNA, the TRBD2 call made by TCRdb goes unchecked. The CDR3 extends over 13 amino acids. Germline lookup yields CDR1 MNHEY and CDR2 SVGEGT. CDR3 region: CASTKTSGVEQFF.

This chain joins TRBV20-1 and TRBJ2-3; with no DNA, the TCRdb D assignment of TRBD2 cannot be verified. The V gene's germline CDR1 is DFQATT and CDR2 SNEGSKA (reference sequence). This CDR3 is built from 16 residues. The CDR3 loop reads CSAREWEGLAADTQYF.

The chain employs TRBV19 and TRBJ2-1; without DNA, the TCRdb call of TRBD1 cannot be checked. Germline V lookup: CDR1 LNHDA, CDR2 SQIVND (reference sequence). This CDR3 has 14 amino acids. CDR3 sequence: CASSSDRGLWEQFF.

The gene calls are TRBV4-1 and TRBJ2-7; TCRdb indicates TRBD2, and absent DNA this call remains unverified. The CDR3 runs to 15 residues. From germline, CDR1 is MGHRA and CDR2 YSYEKL. The CDR3 sequence: CASSQGGLRPHEQYF.

The chain is built from TRBV12-3 or TRBV12-4 and TRBJ2-7; TCRdb reports TRBD1, a call that lacks DNA to check it against. The CDR3 has 15 amino acids. The chain's CDR3 is CASSFYRDRTYEQYF.

The V call is TRBV19, the J call TRBJ1-1; TCRdb indicates TRBD1, and absent DNA this call remains unverified. Germline lookup yields CDR1 LNHDA and CDR2 SQIVND (reference sequence). The CDR3 is 14 residues long. The CDR3 loop reads CASSRTPQNTEAFF.

This chain uses TRBV6-5 with TRBJ2-7; checking the TCRdb D call of TRBD2 is not possible without DNA. This CDR3 comprises 15 residues. Germline V gene data show CDR1 as MNHEY and CDR2 as SVGAGI. The CDR3 here is CASSYGSDSIYEQYF.

This chain joins TRBV12-3 or TRBV12-4 and TRBJ1-2; TCRdb names TRBD1, which stays unverified in the absence of DNA. The CDR3 runs to 13 residues. The CDR3 spells CASNGQGVGGYTF.

The chain joins TRBV2 to TRBJ1-5; without DNA, the TCRdb call of TRBD1 cannot be checked. The CDR3 is 15 residues long. Germline V CDR1 and CDR2: SNHLY, FYNNEI. The CDR3 protein is CASTDGTGGNQPQHF.

The chain recombines TRBV7-7 with TRBJ2-5; TCRdb designates TRBD1, a call that cannot be tested without DNA. The CDR3 has 15 amino acids. CDR1 is SSHAT and CDR2 is FNYEAQ in the germline V gene (reference sequence). The CDR3 region is CASSRGVGGRETQYF.

This chain links TRBV30 with TRBJ2-1; as DNA is missing, the TRBD1 call by TCRdb cannot be tested. This CDR3 region has 15 residues. In germline, CDR1 is GTSNPN, CDR2 SVGIG (reference sequence). The CDR3 here is CAWTQGLVRHSEQFF.

The chain uses TRBV18 and TRBJ2-3. In germline, CDR1 is KGHSH, CDR2 LQKENI. CDR3 length: 14 residues. CDR3 region: CASSPPSLSDTQYF.

The rearrangement joins TRBV4-1 to TRBJ2-3. CDR1 and CDR2 (germline): MGHRA, YSYEKL. The CDR3 totals 14 residues. CDR3 region: CASSLSTSTDTQYF.

The rearrangement uses TRBV12-3 or TRBV12-4 and TRBJ2-5; TCRdb's D call, TRBD1, is unchecked because there is no DNA. This CDR3 has 13 amino acids. The CDR3 sequence is CASSPRGRETQYF.

The chain combines TRBV5-6 with TRBJ2-3; TCRdb selects TRBD2, and the lack of DNA leaves this call unchecked. This CDR3 has 17 residues. The germline V gene has CDR1 SGHDT and CDR2 YYEEEE. CDR3 in amino acids: CASIRDWTSGSTDTQYF.

The chain recombines TRBV7-3 with TRBJ1-5; TCRdb proposes TRBD1, but this gene call is untestable without DNA. CDR1 SGHTA and CDR2 FQGTGA come from the germline V gene. The CDR3 runs to 18 residues. The CDR3 loop is CASSLGIEGGNGNQPQHF.

The rearrangement joins TRBV12-3 or TRBV12-4 to TRBJ1-1; as DNA is missing, the TRBD1 call by TCRdb cannot be tested. The CDR3 is 15 residues long. Here the CDR3 reads CASYKATAGYTEAFF.

This chain uses TRBV28 with TRBJ2-7; the TCRdb call, TRBD1, lacks DNA for checking. The CDR3 spans 14 residues. Germline CDR1 reads MDHEN; CDR2 reads SYDVKM. CDR3 loop: CASSSPVGGGEQYF.

This CDR3 is CASSPGVYSNQPQHF. This chain links TRBV18 with TRBJ1-5. Per germline, CDR1 KGHSH and CDR2 LQKENI. This CDR3 comprises 15 residues.

This chain links TRBV5-6 with TRBJ1-1. The CDR3 spans 16 residues. CDR1 is SGHDT and CDR2 is YYEEEE in the germline V gene. The CDR3 loop is CASSPTATQMNTEAFF.

V gene TRBV25-1 combines with J gene TRBJ2-1; there is no DNA to check the TCRdb D call of TRBD2. This CDR3 has 15 amino acids. CDR1 and CDR2 (germline): MGHDK, SYGVNS. CDR3 in amino acids: CASARLAGQYNEQFF.

This sequence joins TRBV7-8 and TRBJ2-1; TCRdb outputs TRBD1, but without DNA this stays unchecked. The CDR3 has 15 amino acids. The V gene's germline CDR1 is SGHVS and CDR2 FQNEAQ. The CDR3 region is CASTPLAGEEDEQFF.

The chain carries TRBV5-1 and TRBJ1-5; TCRdb's D call of TRBD1 is untestable without DNA. This CDR3 comprises 16 residues. The germline CDR1 and CDR2 sequences are SGHRS and YFSETQ. CDR3 protein: CASSLAPTGNNQPQHF.